This TCR beta chain was found in a study of T cell responses to AZD1222 COVID-19 vaccine. General study findings and limits: It was only a handful of AZD1222 recipients who were seropositive at baseline. In a largely white British group with more females than males, clonal diversity was possibly underestimated. Researchers took repertoire samples only after the peak T cell response had come.

A single count supports this clone. Its antigen is unknown. The data were produced by immunoSEQ multiplex PCR, yet TCRdb's version contains in-frame clones alone and is incomplete. The repertoire consists of around 150,000 clones, with approximately 84% occurring once and the leading ten covering about 4%. The CDR3 length is 14 residues. V was clipped by 3 bases and J by 3 bases, with 11 bases between them. Germline values: CDR1 KGHSH, CDR2 LQKENI. The V call is TRBV18, the J call TRBJ1-1, with D hard to call. The specimen comprised peripheral blood, sampled on day 0 of AZD1222 vaccination. This sequence originates from an adult in good health. The CDR3 loop reads CASSPTAGDTEAFF. CDR3 in DNA: TGTGCCAGCTCACCCACGGCAGGTGACACTGAAGCTTTCTTT.